A single sample gave rise to the 9 T cell receptor beta chains below, sequenced in a study of blood T cell repertoires in COVID-19. The method was immunoSEQ multiplex PCR; TCRdb's version includes in-frame clones alone and lacks a portion of them. The profile shows approximately 130,000 clones, roughly 86% of them singletons. The specimen sequenced was peripheral blood. The receptors come from a woman between 50 and 59 years old who had recovered from COVID-19.

This clone was picked up a small number of times. The rearrangement uses TRBV5-1 and TRBJ1-2, with D perhaps TRBD1 (6 bases). V shed 4 bases and J shed 4 bases, with 14 bases lying between them. Germline CDR1 SGHRS, CDR2 YFSETQ. The CDR3 extends over 14 amino acids. The CDR3 DNA sequence: TGCGCCAGCAGCCCAGAGACAGGTCTCTATGGCTACACCTTC. Translating gives CASSPETGLYGYTF.

The table lists this clone with a count of one. The rearrangement uses TRBV7-2 and TRBJ1-5; 8 bases agree with TRBD1. Trimming at V came to 5 bases and at J to 2 bases, leaving 8 bases not matched to a gene. CDR1 and CDR2 from the germline V gene are SGHTA and FQGNSA. This CDR3 contains 16 residues. The CDR3 nucleotides read TGTGCCAGCAGCCTCCCCCAGGGGGCCGGCAATCAGCCCCAGCATTTT. Protein product: CASSLPQGAGNQPQHF. The full variable domain, with the rest looked up from reference TRBV7-2 and TRBJ1-5, is GAGVSQSPSNKVTEKGKDVELRCDPISGHTALYWYRQSLGQGLEFLIYFQGNSAPDKSGLPSDRFSAERTGGSVSTLTIQRTQQEDSAVYLCASSLPQGAGNQPQHFGDGTRLSIL.

This chain uses TRBV7-2 with TRBJ2-7; D may be TRBD2 (6 bases). The V and J ends lost 1 base and 3 bases respectively, with 16 bases between them. The germline V gene has CDR1 SGHTA and CDR2 FQGNSA. This CDR3 is 16 amino acids long. CDR3 region: CASSLDPASALYEQYF. In DNA, the CDR3 is TGTGCCAGCAGCTTAGACCCAGCTAGCGCCCTCTACGAGCAGTACTTC.

CDR3 nucleotides: TGCAGTGCTAGTACGGACCATACAGGCGGCGGTCAGCCCCAGCATTTT. Translated: CSASTDHTGGGQPQHF. The chain links TRBV20-1 to TRBJ1-5; possibly TRBD1 for D (5 bases). This CDR3 has 16 residues. The germline V and J ends were trimmed by 3 bases and 6 bases, with 21 bases remaining between them. Germline assignment: CDR1 DFQATT and CDR2 SNEGSKA (reference sequence).

This clone was observed a few times. CDR3 in DNA: TGTGCCTGGAGGGCGGGGGCGGAAGGCTACACCTTC. It codes for CAWRAGAEGYTF. This rearrangement joins TRBV30 to TRBJ1-2, with D possibly matching TRBD1 (6 bases). The V gene lost 3 bases and the J gene lost 8 bases, with 13 bases spanning the gap. Germline V lookup: CDR1 GTSNPN, CDR2 SVGIG (reference sequence). This CDR3 region has 12 residues. The entire variable domain, with the rest obtained from reference TRBV30 and TRBJ1-2, is as follows: SQTIHQWPATLVQPVGSPLSLECTVEGTSNPNLYWYRQAAGRGLQLLFYSVGIGQISSEVPQNLSASRPQDRQFILSSKKLLLSDSGFYLCAWRAGAEGYTFGSGTRLTVV.

The chain couples TRBV19 to TRBJ2-1; TRBD1 is a possible D gene (5 bases). The germline gives CDR1 LNHDA, CDR2 SQIVND (reference sequence). There are 16 residues in the CDR3. V lost 1 base and J lost 4, with 14 bases in between. Here the CDR3 DNA reads TGTGCCAGTAGTATAGGGAGCAGGGAAGGGTACAATGAGCAGTTCTTC. Encoded protein: CASSIGSREGYNEQFF.

This clone was picked up one time. This chain connects TRBV30 to TRBJ1-5; 7 bases are shared with TRBD1. Germline CDR1 is GTSNPN and CDR2 is SVGIG (reference sequence). Trimming at V came to 0 bases and at J to 0 bases, leaving 11 bases not matched to a gene. The CDR3 totals 18 residues. CDR3 protein: CAWSVLFIGTDSNQPQHF. Here the CDR3 DNA reads TGTGCCTGGAGTGTACTATTTATCGGGACAGATAGCAATCAGCCCCAGCATTTT.

This chain uses TRBV19 with TRBJ1-4; D is ambiguous. CDR1 LNHDA and CDR2 SQIVND come from the germline V gene (reference sequence). Trimming removed 6 bases from V and 4 bases from J, with 9 bases in between. CDR3 length: 13 residues. CDR3 residues: CASRYRDNEKLFF. Written as DNA, the CDR3 is TGTGCCAGTAGGTACAGAGATAATGAAAAACTGTTTTTT. The full variable domain, with the rest looked up from reference TRBV19 and TRBJ1-4, is DGGITQSPKYLFRKEGQNVTLSCEQNLNHDAMYWYRQDPGQGLRLIYYSQIVNDFQKGDIAEGYSVSREKKESFPLTVTSAQKNPTAFYLCASRYRDNEKLFFGSGTQLSVL.

The chain carries TRBV7-2 and TRBJ2-5, with D possibly being TRBD1 (6 bases). The CDR3 loop spans 15 amino acids. Germline values: CDR1 SGHTA, CDR2 FQGNSA. V lost 4 bases to trimming and J lost 0 bases, with 12 bases between them. As DNA, the CDR3 is TGTGCCAGCAGCTACGGACAGAAACACCAAGAGACCCAGTACTTC. Translating gives CASSYGQKHQETQYF.